The following is a T cell receptor (beta chain) sequence with its context. The antigen remains unidentified. Using its own MiXCR run on the reads, TCRdb lists one record per CDR3 protein. The data contain 650,000 to 900,000 distinct CDR3 sequences, 29% of them seen just once; the ten biggest clones take up around 13%. The data were taken from a study of T cell repertoires in cytomegalovirus infection. This CDR3 contains 12 residues. Germline loops: CDR1 MNHEY, CDR2 SVGEGT. The ends were cut back, 0 bases at V and 4 bases at J, with 3 bases in the middle. The chain has TRBV6-2 or TRBV6-3 and TRBJ2-5; no clear D. The sequencing used cultured CD8+ T cells from PBMCs, collected from culture after CMV antigen stimulation. This receptor was taken from a human donor in good health (CMV status not recorded). Some clones in this sample may be carry-over from other donors' samples. The CDR3 is CASSYSAETQYF. The CDR3 nucleotides are TGTGCCAGCAGTTACTCAGCAGAGACCCAGTACTTC.